Listed below are T cell receptor beta chains from one sample, sequenced in a study of cytomegalovirus exposure and HLA in healthy donors. Profiling relied on immunoSEQ multiplex PCR, and the TCRdb table lists in-frame clones only, not all of them. Of about 150,000 clones in the sample, approximately 88% were seen once. The sample consisted of PBMCs. These TCRs come from a woman between 18 and 30 years old in good health and CMV-seronegative. Both conserved end residues are part of each CDR3. D genes are given only for firm matches. The size of a clone is reported for some rows only, either as once, few or many, or as a class for expanded clones.

J: TRBJ2-1; V: TRBV12-5; D: TRBD2; size: few; DNA: TGTGCTAGTGGTTCCTCTAGCGGGGGGGCCAGGGCCGTCGATGAGCAGTTCTTC; CDR3: CASGSSSGGARAVDEQFF
J: TRBJ2-7; V: TRBV5-5; D: .; size: .; DNA: TGTGCCAGCAACCGAGGGCCCTACGAGCAGTACTTC; CDR3: CASNRGPYEQYF
J: TRBJ2-5; V: TRBV5-4; D: .; size: .; DNA: TGTGCCAGCAGCTTGCGGCGGGGGCCCTCAGAGACCCAGTACTTC; CDR3: CASSLRRGPSETQYF
J: TRBJ2-2; V: TRBV5-1; D: .; size: .; DNA: TGCGCCAGCAGCTTACGAGGACAGACGAACACCGGGGAGCTGTTTTTT; CDR3: CASSLRGQTNTGELFF
J: TRBJ1-1; V: TRBV19; D: .; size: few; DNA: TGTGCCAGTACCTGGGCCCCACGCCGGCTAAACACTGAAGCTTTCTTT; CDR3: CASTWAPRRLNTEAFF
J: TRBJ2-7; V: TRBV5-1; D: .; size: .; DNA: TGCGCCAGCAGCTTGGTCATCCAGGGCTACGAGCAGTACTTC; CDR3: CASSLVIQGYEQYF
J: TRBJ1-6; V: TRBV7-8; D: .; size: .; DNA: TGTGCCAGCAGCTTAGGAGGACAGTGGTTTAATTCACCCCTCCACTTT; CDR3: CASSLGGQWFNSPLHF
J: TRBJ1-4; V: TRBV6-1; D: .; size: .; DNA: TGTGCCAGCAGTGAAAGTTCGGCCGGCCGGCGGGAAAAACTGTTTTTT; CDR3: CASSESSAGRREKLFF
J: TRBJ1-2; V: TRBV7-9; D: .; size: few; DNA: TGTGCCAGCAGCTCCGGCTGGGGGGGCGAGGATGGCTACACCTTC; CDR3: CASSSGWGGEDGYTF
J: TRBJ1-2; V: TRBV25-1; D: .; size: once; DNA: TGTGCCAGCACGAAAACAGGGCGCTATGGCTATACCTTC; CDR3: CASTKTGRYGYTF
J: TRBJ2-1; V: TRBV7-9; D: .; size: .; DNA: TGTGCCAGCAGCGAACAGGGCAATGAGCAGTTCTTC; CDR3: CASSEQGNEQFF
J: TRBJ2-7; V: TRBV28; D: TRBD2; size: .; DNA: TGTGCCAGCAGTCCATGGACTAGCGGGACCTACGAGCAGTACTTC; CDR3: CASSPWTSGTYEQYF
J: TRBJ2-7; V: TRBV21-1; D: .; size: .; DNA: TGTGCCAGCAGCATCGTCCAAAGGGGGGGGGCAGGTGGGTTTCCCGAGCAGTACTTC; CDR3: CASSIVQRGGAGGFPEQYF
J: TRBJ2-1; V: TRBV4-1; D: TRBD1; size: .; DNA: TGCGCCAGCAGCCGTATACAACAGGGGATTGTTAAGGGTTCTAGGTTACGGAATGAGCAGTTCTTC; CDR3: CASSRIQQGIVKGSRLRNEQFF
J: TRBJ1-2; V: TRBV19; D: .; size: .; DNA: TGTGCCAGTAGTAGACGTGAGGGTGGCTACACCTTC; CDR3: CASSRREGGYTF
J: TRBJ1-6; V: TRBV19; D: TRBD1; size: once; DNA: TGTGCCAGTAGGGACAGGGAGCGTTCACCCCTCCACTTT; CDR3: CASRDRERSPLHF
J: TRBJ1-1; V: TRBV11-2; D: TRBD1; size: .; DNA: TGTGCCAGCAGCTATGGACAGGGACCCGGGGAAGCTTTCTTT; CDR3: CASSYGQGPGEAFF
J: TRBJ1-5; V: TRBV25-1; D: .; size: few; DNA: TGTGCCAGCAGTGGCACTTATAGCAATCAGCCCCAGCATTTT; CDR3: CASSGTYSNQPQHF
J: TRBJ2-3; V: TRBV10-3; D: TRBD2; size: .; DNA: TGTGCCATCAGTGAGAGGCCTAGCGGGGGCGGTTTTGAAGATACGCAGTATTTT; CDR3: CAISERPSGGGFEDTQYF